These 2 T cell receptor beta chains were all obtained from the same sample, sequenced in a study of T-cell reconstitution after alpha-beta-depleted transplantation in children. Preparation of the TCRbeta library used unique molecular identifiers. TCRdb analysed the PCR reads with MiXCR anew, one entry per CDR3 protein. The sample lists 450,000 to 550,000 distinct CDR3 sequences; over 9.5% were seen once. The sequences come from PBMCs, mostly from graft donor cells, collected 180 days after TCRalphabeta/CD19-depleted stem cell transplant. Receptors were obtained from a female patient aged 2-15 years who had a stem cell transplant for aplastic anemia, so the T cells may come from the graft donor.

The V and J genes are TRBV18 and TRBJ2-7; 8 nucleotides agree with TRBD1. Germline V gene lookup returns CDR1 KGHSH and CDR2 LQKENI. The CDR3 loop spans 15 amino acids. With 3 bases clipped from V and 5 bases from J, the junction kept 9 bases outside the gene matches. This CDR3 is CASSPTLGQGNEQYF. The CDR3, as DNA: TGTGCCAGCTCACCGACCCTTGGACAGGGAAACGAGCAGTACTTC.

The V gene is TRBV3-1, the J gene TRBJ1-3; D possibly corresponds to TRBD1 (6 bases). Germline V gene data show CDR1 as LGHDT and CDR2 as YNNKEL (reference sequence). Trimming took 5 bases from V and 3 from J, leaving 20 bases between them. This CDR3 region has 17 residues. Here the CDR3 reads CASSKPPRGQNGNTIYF. DNA for the CDR3: TGTGCCAGCAGCAAGCCCCCCCGGGGGCAAAATGGAAACACCATATATTTT.